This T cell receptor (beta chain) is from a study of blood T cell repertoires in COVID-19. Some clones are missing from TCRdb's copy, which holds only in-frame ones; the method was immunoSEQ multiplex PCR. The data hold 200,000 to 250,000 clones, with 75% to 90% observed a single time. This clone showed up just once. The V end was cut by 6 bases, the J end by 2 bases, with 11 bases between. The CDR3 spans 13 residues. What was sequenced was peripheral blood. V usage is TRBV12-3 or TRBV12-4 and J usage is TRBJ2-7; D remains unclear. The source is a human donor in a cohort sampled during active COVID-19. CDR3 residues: CASSLGPPYEQYF. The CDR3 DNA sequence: TGTGCCAGCAGCCTTGGGCCTCCCTACGAGCAGTACTTC.